The rows below give T cell receptor beta chains drawn from one sample of a study of vaccination effects on CD4 cells after COVID-19. This table comes from immunoSEQ multiplex PCR, and its TCRdb copy is limited to in-frame clones, with some not included. The table lists 25,000 to 35,000 clones, more than 60% of them singletons. These receptors lack a known antigen. This specimen consisted of CD4+ T cells from PBMCs cultured with HCoV-NL63 spike peptides, obtained after COVID-19 vaccination. The origin of the receptors is a human donor who received a COVID-19 vaccine. Each CDR3 is given with its conserved first and last residue. A D gene is named only where the DNA matches it firmly. Part of the rows lack a size; the others show once, few, many or a class for expanded clones.

>TRBV9|.|TRBJ1-1|TRBD1
CASSVTVGTGGTEAFF
TGTGCCAGCAGCGTAACCGTCGGGACAGGGGGGACTGAAGCTTTCTTT
>TRBV11-2|.|TRBJ1-2|.
CASSLAGSYNYGYTF
TGTGCCAGCAGCTTAGCGGGCAGTTATAACTATGGCTACACCTTC
>TRBV29-1|.|TRBJ1-5|.
CSVGTNNQPQHF
TGCAGCGTTGGGACAAACAATCAGCCCCAGCATTTT
>TRBV9|few|TRBJ1-2|TRBD1
CASSAPDRGVYGYTF
TGTGCCAGCAGCGCTCCAGACAGGGGCGTTTATGGCTACACCTTC
>TRBV5-6|.|TRBJ2-2|TRBD1
CASRNRDIAGQVYGELFF
TGTGCCAGCAGGAACCGAGACATTGCAGGACAGGTCTACGGGGAGCTGTTTTTT
>TRBV2|few|TRBJ2-1|.
CASSPSSSYNEQFF
TGTGCCAGCAGTCCGTCTAGCTCCTACAATGAGCAGTTCTTC
>TRBV4-1|.|TRBJ1-5|.
CASSQTGSYSNQPQHF
TGCGCCAGCAGCCAGACGGGTTCTTATAGCAATCAGCCCCAGCATTTT
>TRBV3-1/TRBV3-2|.|TRBJ2-1|TRBD2
CASSLLRLAGNHEQFF
TGTGCCAGCAGCCTACTACGACTAGCGGGAAACCATGAGCAGTTCTTC
>TRBV5-1|once|TRBJ1-5|.
CASSLGDVSNQPQHF
TGCGCCAGCAGCTTGGGCGATGTTAGCAATCAGCCCCAGCATTTT
>TRBV19|.|TRBJ1-1|.
CASSIAGTKNTEAFF
TGTGCCAGTAGTATAGCAGGGACAAAGAACACTGAAGCTTTCTTT
>TRBV11-2|once|TRBJ2-7|.
CASSLLQTYEQYF
TGTGCCAGCAGCTTATTACAAACGTACGAGCAGTACTTC
>TRBV6-1|.|TRBJ2-5|.
CASSDTLGETQYF
TGTGCCAGCAGTGACACCTTGGGGGAGACCCAGTACTTC
>TRBV4-1|.|TRBJ2-7|.
CASSQVGHEQYF
TGCGCCAGCAGCCAAGTGGGGCACGAGCAGTACTTC
>TRBV5-1|.|TRBJ1-3|.
CASSEGRAGNTIYF
TGCGCCAGCAGCGAAGGGAGGGCTGGAAACACCATATATTTT
>TRBV5-1|.|TRBJ1-1|TRBD1
CASSLWTGLDTEAFF
TGCGCCAGCAGCTTGTGGACAGGGCTAGACACTGAAGCTTTCTTT
>TRBV14|.|TRBJ2-4|.
CASSQGWRRGPKNIQYF
TGTGCCAGCAGCCAAGGGTGGAGGAGGGGTCCGAAAAACATTCAGTACTTC
>TRBV9|.|TRBJ2-7|TRBD1
CASSVDAGGHYEQYF
TGTGCCAGCAGCGTAGATGCAGGGGGCCACTACGAGCAGTACTTC
>TRBV10-3|few|TRBJ1-3|TRBD1
CAPRDRTSGNTIYF
TGTGCCCCCCGGGACAGGACTTCTGGAAACACCATATATTTT
>TRBV6-5|.|TRBJ2-6|.
CASSWGSGANVLTF
TGTGCCAGCAGTTGGGGTTCTGGGGCCAACGTCCTGACTTTC
>TRBV6-5|.|TRBJ2-7|TRBD1
CASSTGGSYEQYF
TGTGCCAGCAGTACAGGGGGTTCATACGAGCAGTACTTC
>TRBV9|once|TRBJ2-1|TRBD1
CASSPGTGVQNEQFF
TGTGCCAGCAGTCCCGGGACAGGGGTTCAGAATGAGCAGTTCTTC
>TRBV19|once|TRBJ2-7|TRBD1
CASSKRTGGYEQYF
TGTGCCAGTAGTAAAAGGACAGGGGGCTACGAGCAGTACTTC
>TRBV2|.|TRBJ1-2|.
CASSVTGNYGYTF
TGTGCCAGCAGTGTAACAGGGAACTATGGCTACACCTTC
>TRBV3-1/TRBV3-2|.|TRBJ2-5|.
CASSPRTLQETQYF
TGTGCCAGCAGCCCGCGGACTCTGCAAGAGACCCAGTACTTC
>TRBV7-9|.|TRBJ1-2|TRBD1
CASSPGTGRPTNYGYTF
TGTGCCAGCAGCCCCGGGACAGGGAGACCTACTAACTATGGCTACACCTTC
>TRBV11-2|.|TRBJ2-5|.
CASSQERGSGTQYF
TGTGCCAGCAGCCAGGAACGGGGATCTGGGACCCAGTACTTC
>TRBV13|.|TRBJ2-1|TRBD2
CASRPGALRGGIDEQFF
TGTGCCAGCAGGCCCGGGGCGTTGCGGGGGGGCATCGATGAGCAGTTCTTC
>TRBV5-1|.|TRBJ2-5|.
CASSSTGGTETQYF
TGCGCCAGCAGCTCAACGGGCGGAACTGAGACCCAGTACTTC
>TRBV6-1|.|TRBJ2-4|TRBD1
CASSGGQGEAKNIQYF
TGTGCCAGCAGTGGGGGACAGGGGGAGGCCAAAAACATTCAGTACTTC
>TRBV19|few|TRBJ2-3|.
CASSIVAGTSTDTQYF
TGTGCCAGTAGTATAGTGGCGGGAACTAGCACAGATACGCAGTATTTT
>TRBV10-2|once|TRBJ1-3|.
CASSEGEITGNTIYF
TGCGCCAGCAGTGAGGGGGAGATCACTGGAAACACCATATATTTT
>TRBV30|.|TRBJ2-3|.
CAWSKRVGTDTQYF
TGTGCCTGGAGCAAGCGAGTCGGCACAGATACGCAGTATTTT
>TRBV5-1|.|TRBJ2-1|TRBD1
CASSPGQGAYAEQFF
TGCGCCAGCAGCCCGGGACAGGGGGCTTATGCTGAGCAGTTCTTC
>TRBV5-6|.|TRBJ1-2|.
CASSLGGTSYNYGYTF
TGTGCCAGCAGCTTGGGGGGGACATCCTACAACTATGGCTACACCTTC
>TRBV18|.|TRBJ1-6|.
CASSPRGGAVESPLHF
TGTGCCAGCTCACCAAGGGGGGGGGCAGTTGAATCACCCCTCCACTTT
>TRBV4-1|.|TRBJ2-2|.
CASSQTALGGLNTGELFF
TGCGCCAGCAGCCAAACTGCTCTGGGGGGACTGAACACCGGGGAGCTGTTTTTT
>TRBV5-1|.|TRBJ1-2|TRBD1
CASSMGDRGGGYTF
TGCGCCAGCAGCATGGGGGACAGGGGAGGAGGCTACACCTTC
>TRBV5-4|.|TRBJ2-5|.
CASSGQGGGKETQYF
TGTGCCAGCAGCGGACAGGGAGGGGGAAAAGAGACCCAGTACTTC
>TRBV9|.|TRBJ2-7|.
CASLRRWARGYEQYF
TGTGCCAGCCTGCGGCGGTGGGCTAGGGGCTACGAGCAGTACTTC
>TRBV27|.|TRBJ2-2|TRBD2
CASSSGLAGTNTGELFF
TGTGCCAGCAGTTCGGGACTAGCGGGAACGAACACCGGGGAGCTGTTTTTT
>TRBV19|.|TRBJ1-6|.
CASSPSSYNSPLHF
TGTGCCAGTAGTCCGAGCTCCTATAATTCACCCCTCCACTTT
>TRBV6-5|once|TRBJ1-3|.
CASSYSIWGTGNTIYF
TGTGCCAGCAGTTACTCGATATGGGGAACTGGAAACACCATATATTTT
>TRBV3-1/TRBV3-2|.|TRBJ2-1|.
CASSRDSYNEQFF
TGTGCCAGCAGCCGGGACTCTTACAATGAGCAGTTCTTC
>TRBV29-1|.|TRBJ1-1|.
CSVVWGAGTEAFF
TGCAGCGTGGTGTGGGGGGCGGGCACTGAAGCTTTCTTT
>TRBV6-1|.|TRBJ1-2|.
CASSEVGRREAYTF
TGTGCCAGCAGTGAAGTTGGTAGAAGAGAGGCCTACACCTTC
>TRBV7-9|.|TRBJ2-7|.
CASSSAGQTGRYEQYF
TGTGCCAGCAGCTCCGCCGGACAGACGGGACGCTACGAGCAGTACTTC